The 15 T cell receptor beta chains given below trace back to one sample, sequenced in a study of cytomegalovirus exposure and HLA in healthy donors. Data came from immunoSEQ multiplex PCR; TCRdb stores just in-frame clones and leaves some out. The sample lists roughly 52,000 clones, roughly 93% occurring once. The specimen sequenced was PBMCs. Source of these receptors: a woman between 18 and 29 years old in good health and CMV-seropositive.

The V and J genes are TRBV6-5 and TRBJ2-7; 10 nucleotides line up with TRBD1. The germline V gene encodes CDR1 MNHEY and CDR2 SVGAGI. This CDR3 has 14 residues. V lost 4 bases and J lost 2; bases outside the gene matches: 2. The CDR3 is CASSWTGGTYEQYF. The CDR3 region has the DNA TGTGCCAGCAGTTGGACAGGGGGAACCTACGAGCAGTACTTC.

The chain couples TRBV5-4 to TRBJ1-1; the D gene is possibly TRBD1 (5 bases). Germline V gene data show CDR1 as SGHNT and CDR2 as YYREEE (reference sequence). The V end lost 2 bases, the J end lost 2 bases, and 13 bases lay between the germline ends. The CDR3 is made up of 15 amino acids. CDR3 residues: CASSLTQGTNTEAFF. CDR3 DNA: TGTGCCAGCAGCTTAACTCAGGGCACCAACACTGAAGCTTTCTTT.

The chain employs TRBV27 and TRBJ2-5, with a weak D call TRBD1 (5 bases). V dropped 4 bases and J dropped 2 bases, with 11 bases sitting between them. Germline V lookup: CDR1 MNHEY, CDR2 SMNVEV (reference sequence). This CDR3 has 14 amino acids. CDR3 DNA: TGTGCCAGCAGTTCTGCAGGGAATCAAGAGACCCAGTACTTC. This translates into CASSSAGNQETQYF.

Only one count was recorded for this clone. The chain combines TRBV27 with TRBJ1-2; 10 nucleotides line up with TRBD1. V dropped 5 bases and J dropped 4; count of bases not matched to a gene: 10. CDR1 and CDR2 (germline): MNHEY, SMNVEV (reference sequence). The CDR3 runs to 16 residues. In nucleotides, the CDR3 is TGTGCCAGCAGTGCCACCGGGACAGGGGAGACCTATGGCTACACCTTC. This codes for CASSATGTGETYGYTF.

The gene calls are TRBV19 and TRBJ2-7, with TRBD1 matching over 11 bases. The ends lost 1 base at V and 2 bases at J; junction bases unmatched: 7. Germline V gives CDR1 LNHDA, CDR2 SQIVND (reference sequence). There are 17 residues in the CDR3. Here the CDR3 DNA reads TGTGCCAGTAGTATAGGTATAGGGGACAGGGGGACCTACGAGCAGTACTTC. Amino acids: CASSIGIGDRGTYEQYF.

The chain combines TRBV5-1 with TRBJ2-6; the D gene is possibly TRBD1 (6 bases). The V end was cut by 4 bases, the J end by 0 bases, with 14 bases between. Germline CDR1 reads SGHRS; CDR2 reads YFSETQ. This CDR3 region has 17 residues. This chain's CDR3 is CASSADSRNSGANVLTF. The CDR3 DNA follows: TGCGCCAGCAGCGCGGACAGCCGAAACTCTGGGGCCAACGTCCTGACTTTC.

The CDR3 region has the DNA TGTGCCAGCAGTGGCCAGGGGAAGGGGCGGCTAGATACGCAGTATTTT. As protein: CASSGQGKGRLDTQYF. The chain links TRBV25-1 to TRBJ2-3; perhaps TRBD1 as D (6 bases). The CDR3 runs 16 residues. Deletions cut 4 bases from V and 5 bases from J, with 19 bases between. Germline CDR1 is MGHDK and CDR2 is SYGVNS. Filled out from reference TRBV25-1 and TRBJ2-3, the complete variable domain reads EADIYQTPRYLVIGTGKKITLECSQTMGHDKMYWYQQDPGMELHLIHYSYGVNSTEKGDLSSESTVSRIRTEHFPLTLESARPSHTSQYLCASSGQGKGRLDTQYFGPGTRLTVL.

V usage is TRBV25-1 and J usage is TRBJ1-1, with a tentative D call TRBD1 (5 bases). This CDR3 has 14 residues. Germline lookup yields CDR1 MGHDK and CDR2 SYGVNS. V lost 4 bases and J lost 6, with 15 bases in between. CDR3 bases: TGTGCCAGCAGTGGATCCAGGACAATACCTGAAGCTTTCTTT. This sequence encodes CASSGSRTIPEAFF.

V and J are TRBV7-2 and TRBJ1-2, with D maybe TRBD1 (5 bases). Deletions cut 5 bases from V and 2 bases from J, with 24 bases between. The CDR3 loop spans 18 amino acids. Germline V gene lookup returns CDR1 SGHTA and CDR2 FQGNSA. CDR3 residues: CASSPPKYGANSNYGYTF. For the CDR3, the DNA is TGTGCCAGCAGCCCCCCCAAGTATGGGGCGAACTCAAACTATGGCTACACCTTC.

The V and J genes are TRBV2 and TRBJ2-5; a weak D match, TRBD1 (5 bases). The CDR3 consists of 15 residues. The germline V gene encodes CDR1 SNHLY and CDR2 FYNNEI. V lost 4 bases and J 4 bases, leaving 16 bases between the germline ends. The DNA of the CDR3 is TGTGCCAGCAGTGTCTCCAAAGTCCAGGGAGAGACCCAGTACTTC. Protein product: CASSVSKVQGETQYF.

This clone was recorded once. The J gene is TRBJ1-6, the V gene TRBV11-2, with 9 bases fitting TRBD1. CDR1 is SGHAT and CDR2 is FQNNGV in the germline V gene. V lost 3 bases and J lost 7; bases outside the gene matches: 4. This CDR3 is 15 amino acids long. The CDR3 sequence: CASSFTGTGNSPLHF. The CDR3 nucleotides are TGTGCCAGCAGCTTTACCGGGACAGGGAATTCACCCCTCCACTTT.

V is TRBV5-5 and J is TRBJ2-5; D gene unclear. The CDR3 length is 13 residues. Per the germline V gene, CDR1 is SGHKS and CDR2 is YYEKEE (reference sequence). Trimming removed 4 bases from V and 1 base from J, with 8 bases in between. CDR3 protein: CASSPGPQETQYF. CDR3 nucleotides: TGTGCCAGCAGCCCCGGTCCCCAAGAGACCCAGTACTTC.

The chain joins TRBV19 to TRBJ2-1; weak D call: TRBD1 (6 bases). V was shortened by 4 bases and J by 7 bases, with 11 bases between the two germline ends. CDR1 and CDR2 from the germline V gene are LNHDA and SQIVND (reference sequence). The CDR3 covers 13 residues. The CDR3 DNA sequence: TGTGCCAGTAGTAGGACAGTGTTAAATGAGCAGTTCTTC. Protein product: CASSRTVLNEQFF.

The chain links TRBV14 to TRBJ1-6; D is unclear. CDR3 size: 14 residues. Trimming shortened V by 0 bases and J by 6 bases, and 6 bases separated the two germline ends. Germline assignment: CDR1 SGHDN and CDR2 FVKESK. DNA for the CDR3: TGTGCCAGCAGCCAAGAACTCACTAATTCACCCCTCCACTTT. Translating gives CASSQELTNSPLHF.

This sequence joins TRBV18 and TRBJ2-7; TRBD1 is a possible D gene (6 bases). There are 13 residues in the CDR3. V lost 0 bases to trimming and J lost 6 bases, with 9 bases between them. The V gene's germline CDR1 is KGHSH and CDR2 LQKENI. The chain's CDR3 is CASSPPHRVEQYF. The CDR3 DNA reads TGTGCCAGCTCACCACCCCACAGGGTCGAGCAGTACTTC.